The rows below give T cell receptor beta chains drawn from one sample of a study of T cells in Graves' hyperthyroidism and ophthalmopathy. TCRdb recomputed calls from the multiplex PCR reads with MiXCR, one row per CDR3 protein. The sample shows hundreds of thousands of distinct CDR3 sequences, about 19% of them seen only once. Sequenced material: blood. The receptors stem from a woman in her forties or fifties with Graves' hyperthyroidism that later progressed to Graves' ophthalmopathy. Both conserved end residues are part of each CDR3. The order of the fields is J gene, D gene, clone size, CDR3 length, V gene, CDR3 protein, CDR3 DNA. A D gene is named only where the DNA matches it firmly. A clone size is listed for some rows: how often the clone was seen (once, few, many), or a class if it is expanded.

J: TRBJ2-2; D: TRBD1; size: many; length: 16; V: TRBV11-2; CDR3: CASSIGTGYGTGELFF; DNA: TGTGCCAGCAGCATCGGGACAGGGTACGGCACCGGGGAGCTGTTTTTT
J: TRBJ2-2; D: .; size: few; length: 13; V: TRBV20-1; CDR3: CSARQGSAGELFF; DNA: TGCAGTGCTAGACAGGGAAGTGCCGGGGAGCTGTTTTTT
J: TRBJ2-3; D: TRBD2; size: .; length: 19; V: TRBV6-2/TRBV6-3; CDR3: CASSYPEAGSTGETDTQYF; DNA: TGTGCCAGCAGTTATCCCGAAGCGGGGAGTACAGGCGAAACAGATACGCAGTATTTT
J: TRBJ1-2; D: .; size: many; length: 14; V: TRBV18; CDR3: CASSPTWGDYGYTF; DNA: TGTGCCAGCTCACCCACCTGGGGCGACTATGGCTACACCTTC
J: TRBJ1-1; D: .; size: many; length: 14; V: TRBV7-8; CDR3: CASSLKVLNTEAFF; DNA: TGTGCCAGCAGCTTAAAGGTTTTGAACACTGAAGCTTTCTTT
J: TRBJ2-3; D: TRBD1; size: many; length: 17; V: TRBV11-2; CDR3: CASSLVGRGQGPDTQYF; DNA: TGTGCCAGCAGCTTAGTCGGTCGGGGACAGGGGCCAGATACGCAGTATTTT
J: TRBJ2-7; D: TRBD1; size: .; length: 14; V: TRBV24-1; CDR3: CATSDSLGQGEQYF; DNA: TGTGCCACCAGTGATTCTCTGGGACAGGGAGAGCAGTACTTC
J: TRBJ1-1; D: .; size: .; length: 15; V: TRBV10-3; CDR3: CAIRRDSLWDTEAFF; DNA: TGTGCCATCAGACGGGACTCCCTGTGGGACACTGAAGCTTTCTTT
J: TRBJ1-1; D: .; size: many; length: 13; V: TRBV6-4; CDR3: CASSDSDSTEAFF; DNA: TGTGCCAGCAGTGACTCGGACAGCACTGAAGCTTTCTTT
J: TRBJ2-1; D: TRBD1; size: few; length: 12; V: TRBV29-1; CDR3: CSVSGTGDEQFF; DNA: TGCAGCGTGTCCGGGACAGGGGATGAGCAGTTCTTC
J: TRBJ2-1; D: .; size: few; length: 15; V: TRBV9; CDR3: CASSSGVGSYNEQFF; DNA: TGTGCCAGCAGCTCAGGGGTAGGCTCCTACAATGAGCAGTTCTTC
J: TRBJ2-5; D: TRBD2; size: .; length: 16; V: TRBV14; CDR3: CASSPLLAGEQETQYF; DNA: TGTGCCAGCAGCCCCCTACTAGCGGGGGAGCAAGAGACCCAGTACTTC
J: TRBJ1-5; D: TRBD1; size: .; length: 19; V: TRBV7-9; CDR3: CASSSRRLGAGGRTQPQHF; DNA: TGTGCCAGCAGCTCTAGAAGGTTAGGGGCAGGGGGCAGGACTCAGCCCCAGCATTTT
J: TRBJ1-1; D: .; size: many; length: 17; V: TRBV2; CDR3: CASSSEALGSMNTEAFF; DNA: TGTGCCAGCAGTTCTGAGGCTCTTGGGTCTATGAACACTGAAGCTTTCTTT
J: TRBJ2-1; D: TRBD1; size: .; length: 14; V: TRBV29-1; CDR3: CSVEDREVVDEQFF; DNA: TGCAGCGTTGAGGACAGGGAAGTCGTGGATGAGCAGTTCTTC
J: TRBJ2-3; D: TRBD2; size: .; length: 13; V: TRBV19; CDR3: CASTQGRGDTQYF; DNA: TGTGCCAGTACCCAAGGGAGGGGAGATACGCAGTATTTT
J: TRBJ1-1; D: .; size: few; length: 16; V: TRBV18; CDR3: CASSPSLQGVNTEAFF; DNA: TGTGCCAGCTCACCAAGTCTCCAGGGCGTGAACACTGAAGCTTTCTTT
J: TRBJ2-1; D: .; size: few; length: 13; V: TRBV2; CDR3: CASSEIQGNEQFF; DNA: TGTGCCAGCAGTGAAATACAGGGTAATGAGCAGTTCTTC
J: TRBJ2-2; D: TRBD1; size: few; length: 18; V: TRBV5-5; CDR3: CASSFSQGAATNTGELFF; DNA: TGTGCCAGCAGCTTCTCACAGGGGGCCGCAACGAACACCGGGGAGCTGTTTTTT
J: TRBJ1-3; D: .; size: .; length: 14; V: TRBV6-1; CDR3: CASSSPRSGNTIYF; DNA: TGTGCCAGCAGTTCTCCCCGCTCTGGAAACACCATATATTTT
J: TRBJ2-3; D: TRBD1; size: few; length: 16; V: TRBV5-1; CDR3: CASSAEGRGFVDTQYF; DNA: TGCGCCAGCAGCGCCGAAGGCAGGGGGTTTGTAGATACGCAGTATTTT
J: TRBJ1-1; D: .; size: .; length: 13; V: TRBV19; CDR3: CASQPREGTEAFF; DNA: TGTGCCAGCCAGCCCCGTGAGGGGACTGAAGCTTTCTTT
J: TRBJ1-6; D: TRBD1; size: few; length: 16; V: TRBV13; CDR3: CASSSGGQGAGSPLHF; DNA: TGTGCCAGCAGCTCCGGGGGGCAGGGGGCAGGTTCACCCCTCCACTTT
J: TRBJ2-4; D: .; size: .; length: 13; V: TRBV11-2; CDR3: CASSLERRNIQYF; DNA: TGTGCCAGCAGCTTAGAACGCAGAAACATTCAGTACTTC
J: TRBJ1-1; D: .; size: many; length: 15; V: TRBV20-1; CDR3: CSARDTVKGTTEAFF; DNA: TGCAGTGCTAGAGATACAGTGAAGGGGACCACTGAAGCTTTCTTT
J: TRBJ2-1; D: TRBD1; size: many; length: 16; V: TRBV5-1; CDR3: CASSDQGAKSYNEQFF; DNA: TGCGCCAGCAGCGACCAGGGGGCGAAATCCTACAATGAGCAGTTCTTC
J: TRBJ1-1; D: .; size: many; length: 15; V: TRBV11-1; CDR3: CASSLAFGVETEAFF; DNA: TGTGCCAGCAGCTTAGCGTTCGGGGTCGAAACTGAAGCTTTCTTT
J: TRBJ2-7; D: .; size: few; length: 11; V: TRBV27; CDR3: CASTPGREQYF; DNA: TGTGCCAGCACCCCAGGCAGGGAGCAGTACTTC
J: TRBJ1-1; D: .; size: .; length: 16; V: TRBV3-1; CDR3: CASSQDSFGQLFEAFF; DNA: TGTGCCAGCAGCCAAGATTCGTTTGGACAGCTCTTTGAAGCTTTCTTT
J: TRBJ1-5; D: TRBD1; size: .; length: 16; V: TRBV6-2/TRBV6-3; CDR3: CASTTRTGGGNQPQHF; DNA: TGTGCCAGCACCACGAGGACAGGGGGCGGCAATCAGCCCCAGCATTTT
J: TRBJ1-1; D: TRBD1; size: .; length: 13; V: TRBV5-5; CDR3: CTSSPGGNTEAFF; DNA: TGTACCAGCAGCCCAGGGGGAAACACTGAAGCTTTCTTT
J: TRBJ1-2; D: .; size: .; length: 14; V: TRBV25-1; CDR3: CASSGLWGLGGYTF; DNA: TGTGCCAGCAGTGGCCTCTGGGGGCTGGGGGGCTACACCTTC
J: TRBJ2-7; D: .; size: many; length: 13; V: TRBV27; CDR3: CASSLSATYEQYF; DNA: TGTGCCAGCAGTTTGTCCGCAACCTACGAGCAGTACTTC
J: TRBJ2-3; D: .; size: .; length: 15; V: TRBV20-1; CDR3: CSARPGRGDTDTQYF; DNA: TGCAGTGCTAGACCCGGGAGAGGGGACACAGATACGCAGTATTTT
J: TRBJ1-5; D: .; size: many; length: 16; V: TRBV30; CDR3: CAWSAGAGHSNQPQHF; DNA: TGTGCCTGGAGTGCCGGGGCAGGCCATAGCAATCAGCCCCAGCATTTT
J: TRBJ1-6; D: TRBD1; size: many; length: 15; V: TRBV3-1; CDR3: CASSQEGTGYSPLHF; DNA: TGTGCCAGCAGCCAAGAAGGGACAGGGTACTCACCCCTCCACTTT
J: TRBJ2-5; D: TRBD2; size: many; length: 16; V: TRBV5-5; CDR3: CASSLLAGGPWETQYF; DNA: TGTGCCAGCAGCTTGTTAGCGGGGGGGCCTTGGGAGACCCAGTACTTC
J: TRBJ2-3; D: .; size: .; length: 15; V: TRBV20-1; CDR3: CSARDRTYGTDTQYF; DNA: TGCAGTGCTAGAGATCGGACTTATGGCACAGATACGCAGTATTTT
J: TRBJ2-7; D: TRBD2; size: few; length: 16; V: TRBV27; CDR3: CASSYTLAGASYEQYF; DNA: TGTGCCAGCAGTTACACGCTAGCGGGGGCCTCCTACGAGCAGTACTTC
J: TRBJ1-4; D: TRBD1; size: .; length: 17; V: TRBV6-1; CDR3: CASSPDRATATNEKLFF; DNA: TGTGCCAGCAGTCCGGACAGGGCAACTGCAACTAATGAAAAACTGTTTTTT
J: TRBJ2-3; D: .; size: many; length: 15; V: TRBV5-8; CDR3: CASSLGVQRADTQYF; DNA: TGTGCCAGCAGCTTGGGGGTACAGCGGGCAGATACGCAGTATTTT
J: TRBJ2-3; D: TRBD2; size: few; length: 13; V: TRBV29-1; CDR3: CSGGGGVTDTQYF; DNA: TGCAGCGGCGGTGGGGGGGTCACAGATACGCAGTATTTT
J: TRBJ2-5; D: .; size: .; length: 17; V: TRBV5-8; CDR3: CASSLGDRFVGQETQYF; DNA: TGTGCCAGCAGCTTGGGGGATAGATTTGTTGGACAAGAGACCCAGTACTTC
J: TRBJ2-1; D: TRBD1; size: many; length: 15; V: TRBV18; CDR3: CASSTGQGVDNEQFF; DNA: TGTGCCAGTTCTACAGGACAGGGGGTCGACAATGAGCAGTTCTTC
J: TRBJ1-1; D: .; size: few; length: 14; V: TRBV20-1; CDR3: CSAKYRDPRPEAFF; DNA: TGCAGTGCTAAATACCGGGACCCTCGGCCTGAAGCTTTCTTT
J: TRBJ2-7; D: .; size: .; length: 14; V: TRBV20-1; CDR3: CSATSPGQLWEQYF; DNA: TGCAGTGCTACTTCCCCAGGGCAGCTTTGGGAGCAGTACTTC
J: TRBJ1-4; D: .; size: few; length: 15; V: TRBV18; CDR3: CASSPPAAGLEKLFF; DNA: TGTGCCAGCTCACCACCAGCGGCAGGGCTAGAAAAACTGTTTTTT
J: TRBJ1-2; D: TRBD1; size: many; length: 15; V: TRBV27; CDR3: CASSLSGDRVYGYTF; DNA: TGTGCCAGCAGTTTATCGGGCGACAGGGTCTATGGCTACACCTTC
J: TRBJ2-5; D: TRBD1; size: few; length: 14; V: TRBV7-3; CDR3: CASRQRQGLGTQYF; DNA: TGTGCCAGCAGGCAGCGACAGGGGTTGGGGACCCAGTACTTC
J: TRBJ2-1; D: TRBD1; size: .; length: 16; V: TRBV4-2; CDR3: CASSQRDREIHNEQFF; DNA: TGTGCCAGCAGCCAACGGGACAGGGAAATCCACAATGAGCAGTTCTTC
J: TRBJ1-1; D: .; size: many; length: 14; V: TRBV12-3/TRBV12-4; CDR3: CASSLVFRGTEAFF; DNA: TGTGCCAGCAGTTTAGTCTTCCGTGGGACTGAAGCTTTCTTT
J: TRBJ1-2; D: .; size: .; length: 12; V: TRBV29-1; CDR3: CGAEVFINGYTF; DNA: TGCGGCGCTGAGGTGTTTATAAATGGCTACACCTTC
J: TRBJ1-6; D: TRBD1; size: .; length: 15; V: TRBV19; CDR3: CASSLRGVSDSPLHF; DNA: TGTGCCAGTAGCCTCAGGGGGGTCAGTGATTCACCCCTCCACTTT